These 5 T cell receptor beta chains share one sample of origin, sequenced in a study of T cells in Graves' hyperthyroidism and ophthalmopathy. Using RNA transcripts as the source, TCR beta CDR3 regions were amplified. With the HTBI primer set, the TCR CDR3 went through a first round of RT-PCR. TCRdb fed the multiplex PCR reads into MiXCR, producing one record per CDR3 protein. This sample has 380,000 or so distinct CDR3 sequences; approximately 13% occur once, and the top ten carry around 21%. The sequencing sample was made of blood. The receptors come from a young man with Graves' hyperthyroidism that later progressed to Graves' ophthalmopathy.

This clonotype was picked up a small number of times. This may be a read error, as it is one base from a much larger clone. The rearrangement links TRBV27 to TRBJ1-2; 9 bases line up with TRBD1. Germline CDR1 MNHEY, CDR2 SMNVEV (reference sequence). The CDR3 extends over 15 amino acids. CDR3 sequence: CASSPWTGENCGYTF. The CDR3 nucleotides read TGTGCCAGCAGTCCCTGGACAGGGGAAAACTGTGGCTACACCTTC.

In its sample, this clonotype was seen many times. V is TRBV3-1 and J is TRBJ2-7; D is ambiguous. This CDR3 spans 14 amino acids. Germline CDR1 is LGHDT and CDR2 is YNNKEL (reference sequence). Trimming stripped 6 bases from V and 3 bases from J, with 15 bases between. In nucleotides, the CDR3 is TGTGCCAGCAGTGAAGACGGATCTAACTACGAGCAGTACTTC. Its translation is CASSEDGSNYEQYF.

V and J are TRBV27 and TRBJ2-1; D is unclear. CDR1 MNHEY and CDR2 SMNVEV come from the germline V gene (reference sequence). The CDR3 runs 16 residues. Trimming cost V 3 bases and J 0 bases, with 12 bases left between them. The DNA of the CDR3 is TGTGCCAGCAGTTTTAGTCTTTCAAGCTCCTACAATGAGCAGTTCTTC. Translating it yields CASSFSLSSSYNEQFF.

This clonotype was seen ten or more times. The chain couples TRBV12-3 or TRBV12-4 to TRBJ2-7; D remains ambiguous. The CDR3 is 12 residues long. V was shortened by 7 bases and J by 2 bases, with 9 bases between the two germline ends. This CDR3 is CASKGLAYEQYF. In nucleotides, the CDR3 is TGTGCCAGCAAGGGTCTAGCCTACGAGCAGTACTTC.

The CDR3 bases are TGCAGTGCTAGAACTAGCGGGGGGAACGGGGAGCTGTTTTTT. Encoded protein: CSARTSGGNGELFF. The chain joins TRBV20-1 to TRBJ2-2, with TRBD2 matching over 12 bases. This CDR3 comprises 14 residues. The germline gives CDR1 DFQATT, CDR2 SNEGSKA (reference sequence). The trim removed 2 bases at V and 7 bases at J, leaving 2 bases unmatched.